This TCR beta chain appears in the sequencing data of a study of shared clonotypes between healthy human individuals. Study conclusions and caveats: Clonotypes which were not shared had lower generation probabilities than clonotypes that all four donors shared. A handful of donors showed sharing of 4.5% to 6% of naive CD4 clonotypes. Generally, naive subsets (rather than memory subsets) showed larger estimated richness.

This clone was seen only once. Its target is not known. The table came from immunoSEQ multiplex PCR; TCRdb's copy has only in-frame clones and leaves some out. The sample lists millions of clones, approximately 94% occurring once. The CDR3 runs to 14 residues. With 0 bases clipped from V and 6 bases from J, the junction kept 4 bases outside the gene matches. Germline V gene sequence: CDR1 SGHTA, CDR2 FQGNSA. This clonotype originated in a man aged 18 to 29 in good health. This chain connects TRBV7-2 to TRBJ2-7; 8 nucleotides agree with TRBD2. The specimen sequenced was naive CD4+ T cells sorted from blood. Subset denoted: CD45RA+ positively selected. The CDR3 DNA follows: TGTGCCAGCAGCTTAGCGCTAGCGGGTATCGAGCAGTACTTC. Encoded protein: CASSLALAGIEQYF.